This T cell receptor (beta chain) was identified during a study of cytomegalovirus exposure and HLA in healthy donors. Broader study findings: Follow-up analysis later connected one missense variant in DCLRE1C with trimming of TCR beta V- and J-genes.

The CDR3 extends over 15 amino acids. V gave up 6 bases and J gave up 5 bases; unmatched junction bases: 5. The germline V gene encodes CDR1 WSHSY and CDR2 SAAADI. With 60 Vbeta and 13 Jbeta primers, the PCR was carried out. TCRdb keeps only in-frame clones here, not all; method: immunoSEQ multiplex PCR. Altogether 180,000 or so clones are present, 80% to 90% being singletons, with the ten largest covering about 10%. A remark on this clone: The antigen is undetermined.

The chain links TRBV10-2 to TRBJ2-7, with TRBD2 identical over 15 bases. Input material: PBMCs. The sequence was obtained from a man between 18 and 35 years old in good health and CMV-seropositive. The CDR3 DNA is TGCGCCAGCAGAGGACTAGCGGGGGGGTTCCACGAGCAGTACTTC. It codes for CASRGLAGGFHEQYF.